This T cell receptor (beta chain) was obtained from a study of blood T cell repertoires in COVID-19. Measured with immunoSEQ multiplex PCR; TCRdb has only the in-frame clones, and not every one. In the table there are about 68,000 clones, over 75% of which are singletons. The CDR3 spans 14 residues. Germline CDR1 is MNHEY and CDR2 is SMNVEV (reference sequence). Deletions cut 5 bases from V and 2 bases from J, with 13 bases between. V gene TRBV27 combines with J gene TRBJ2-7; maybe TRBD2 (5 bases). Sequenced material: peripheral blood. The sequence was collected from a man between 45 and 60 years old with active COVID-19. The CDR3 spells CASSLVSGTYEQYF. The CDR3, as DNA: TGTGCCAGCAGTCTCGTGTCGGGGACCTACGAGCAGTACTTC.